This TCR beta chain comes out of a study of blood T cell repertoires in COVID-19. Produced via immunoSEQ multiplex PCR; TCRdb's table is partial and in-frame only. The table has over 200,000 clones, approximately 82% seen once. The clonotype was recovered from a woman in her thirties or forties with acute or convalescent COVID-19. Sequenced material: peripheral blood.

For the CDR3, the DNA is TGTGCCAGCGCGCGGACAGGGCCAGATACGCAGTATTTT. Its translation is CASARTGPDTQYF. The chain links TRBV12-3 or TRBV12-4 to TRBJ2-3, with 8 bases identical to TRBD1. The ends lost 8 bases at V and 4 bases at J; junction bases unmatched: 5. The CDR3 is 13 residues long.